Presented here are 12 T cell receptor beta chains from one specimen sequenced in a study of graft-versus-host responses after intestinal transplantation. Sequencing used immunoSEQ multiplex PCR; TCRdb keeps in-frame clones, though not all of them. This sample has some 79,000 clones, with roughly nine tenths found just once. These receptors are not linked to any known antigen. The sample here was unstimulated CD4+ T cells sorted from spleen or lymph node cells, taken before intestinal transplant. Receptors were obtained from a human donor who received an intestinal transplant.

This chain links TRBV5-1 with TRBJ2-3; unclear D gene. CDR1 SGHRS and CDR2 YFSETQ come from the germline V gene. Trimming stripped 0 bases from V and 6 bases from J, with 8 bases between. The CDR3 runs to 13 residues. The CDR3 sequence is CASSLAPRDTQYF. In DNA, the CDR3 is TGCGCCAGCAGCTTGGCCCCCAGGGATACGCAGTATTTT.

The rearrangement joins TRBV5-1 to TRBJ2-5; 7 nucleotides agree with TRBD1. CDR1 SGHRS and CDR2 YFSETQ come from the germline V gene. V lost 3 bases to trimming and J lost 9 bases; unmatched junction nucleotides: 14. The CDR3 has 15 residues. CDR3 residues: CASSSRDSRGEAQYF. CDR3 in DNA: TGCGCCAGCAGCTCCCGGGACAGCAGAGGCGAGGCCCAGTACTTC.

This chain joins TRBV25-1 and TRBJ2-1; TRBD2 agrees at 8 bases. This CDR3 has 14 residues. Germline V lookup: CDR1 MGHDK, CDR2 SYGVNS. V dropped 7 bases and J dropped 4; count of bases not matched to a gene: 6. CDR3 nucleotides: TGTGCCAGCACCCCGGCTAGCGGGTACAATGAGCAGTTCTTC. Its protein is CASTPASGYNEQFF.

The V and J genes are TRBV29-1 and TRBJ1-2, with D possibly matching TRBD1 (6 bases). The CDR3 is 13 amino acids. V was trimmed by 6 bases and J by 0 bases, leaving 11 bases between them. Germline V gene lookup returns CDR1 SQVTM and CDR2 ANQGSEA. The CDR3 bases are TGCAGCGTGAAAAAGGGGGCTAACTATGGCTACACCTTC. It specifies CSVKKGANYGYTF.

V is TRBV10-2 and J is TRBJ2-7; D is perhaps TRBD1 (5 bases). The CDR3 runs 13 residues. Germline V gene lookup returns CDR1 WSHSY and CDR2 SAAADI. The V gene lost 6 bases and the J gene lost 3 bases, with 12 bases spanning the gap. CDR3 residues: CASRTRQLYEQYF. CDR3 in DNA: TGCGCCAGCAGGACGCGACAGCTCTACGAGCAGTACTTC.

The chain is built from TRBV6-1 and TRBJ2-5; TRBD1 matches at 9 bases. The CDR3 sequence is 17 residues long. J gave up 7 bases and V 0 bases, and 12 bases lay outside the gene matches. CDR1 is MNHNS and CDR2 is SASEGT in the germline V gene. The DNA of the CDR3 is TGTGCCAGCAGTGAAGCGGCCGGGACAGGGTGGTATTGGACCCAGTACTTC. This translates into CASSEAAGTGWYWTQYF.

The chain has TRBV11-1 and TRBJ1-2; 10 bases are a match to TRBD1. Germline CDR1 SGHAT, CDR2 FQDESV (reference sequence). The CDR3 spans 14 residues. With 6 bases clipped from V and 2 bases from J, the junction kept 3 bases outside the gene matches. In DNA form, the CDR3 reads TGTGCCAGCAGTCCGGGACAGGGGAACTATGGCTACACCTTC. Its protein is CASSPGQGNYGYTF. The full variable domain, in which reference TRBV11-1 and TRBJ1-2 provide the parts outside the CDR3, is EAEVAQSPRYKITEKSQAVAFWCDPISGHATLYWYRQILGQGPELLVQFQDESVVDDSQLPKDRFSAERLKGVDSTLKIQPAELGDSAMYLCASSPGQGNYGYTFGSGTRLTVV.

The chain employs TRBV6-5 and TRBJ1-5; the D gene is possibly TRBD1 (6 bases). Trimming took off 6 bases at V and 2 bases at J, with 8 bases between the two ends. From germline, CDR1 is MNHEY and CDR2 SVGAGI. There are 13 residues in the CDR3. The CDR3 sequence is CASRRGRNQPQHF. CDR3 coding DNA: TGTGCCAGCAGGCGGGGGCGCAATCAGCCCCAGCATTTT.

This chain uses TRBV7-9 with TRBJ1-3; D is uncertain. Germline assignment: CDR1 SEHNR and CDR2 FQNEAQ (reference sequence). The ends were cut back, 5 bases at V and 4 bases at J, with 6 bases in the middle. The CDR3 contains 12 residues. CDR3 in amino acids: CASSAQGNTIYF. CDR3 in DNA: TGTGCCAGCAGCGCTCAGGGAAACACCATATATTTT.

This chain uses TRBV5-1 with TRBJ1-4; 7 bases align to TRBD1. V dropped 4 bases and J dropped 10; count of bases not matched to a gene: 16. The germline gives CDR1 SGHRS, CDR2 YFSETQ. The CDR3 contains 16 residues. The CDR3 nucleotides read TGCGCCAGCAGCCCAGGGGCCCAGGGGGTTCGGGGAAAACTGTTTTTT. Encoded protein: CASSPGAQGVRGKLFF.

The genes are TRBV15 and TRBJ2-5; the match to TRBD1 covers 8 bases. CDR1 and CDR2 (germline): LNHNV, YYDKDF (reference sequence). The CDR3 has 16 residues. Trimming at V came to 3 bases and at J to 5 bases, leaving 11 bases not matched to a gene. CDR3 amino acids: CATSRPRRTGKETQYF. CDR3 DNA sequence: TGTGCCACCAGCAGGCCCCGAAGGACAGGGAAGGAGACCCAGTACTTC. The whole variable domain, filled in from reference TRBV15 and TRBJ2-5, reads DAMVIQNPRYQVTQFGKPVTLSCSQTLNHNVMYWYQQKSSQAPKLLFHYYDKDFNNEADTPDNFQSRRPNTSFCFLDIRSPGLGDTAMYLCATSRPRRTGKETQYFGPGTRLLVL.

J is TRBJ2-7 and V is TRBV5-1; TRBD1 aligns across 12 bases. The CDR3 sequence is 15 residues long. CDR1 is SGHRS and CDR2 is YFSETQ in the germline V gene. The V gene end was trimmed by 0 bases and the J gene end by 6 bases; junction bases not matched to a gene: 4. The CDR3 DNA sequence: TGCGCCAGCAGCTTGGGCGGGACAGGGGGCTCCGAGCAGTACTTC. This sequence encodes CASSLGGTGGSEQYF. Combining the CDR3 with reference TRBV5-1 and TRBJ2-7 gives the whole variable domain KAGVTQTPRYLIKTRGQQVTLSCSPISGHRSVSWYQQTPGQGLQFLFEYFSETQRNKGNFPGRFSGRQFSNSRSEMNVSTLELGDSALYLCASSLGGTGGSEQYFGPGTRLTVT.